This TCR beta chain was observed in a study of cytomegalovirus exposure and HLA in healthy donors. PCR employed 60 Vbeta and 13 Jbeta primers. Libraries were prepared by immunoSEQ multiplex PCR; TCRdb keeps only in-frame clonotypes and omits some of them. The table shows some 180,000 clones, with around three quarters occurring only once. The clonotype was recovered from a woman under 40 in good health and CMV-seronegative. The sample consisted of PBMCs.

The CDR3 sequence is CASSKSVSRDIFHEQYF. In nucleotides, the CDR3 is TGTGCCAGTAGTAAATCGGTTTCCCGGGACATCTTCCACGAGCAGTACTTC. V usage is TRBV19 and J usage is TRBJ2-7; D is perhaps TRBD1 (6 bases). The CDR3 contains 17 residues. Trimming left V 4 bases short and J 5 bases short, with 24 bases between. Germline CDR1 is LNHDA and CDR2 is SQIVND (reference sequence). Filled out from reference TRBV19 and TRBJ2-7, the complete variable domain reads DGGITQSPKYLFRKEGQNVTLSCEQNLNHDAMYWYRQDPGQGLRLIYYSQIVNDFQKGDIAEGYSVSREKKESFPLTVTSAQKNPTAFYLCASSKSVSRDIFHEQYFGPGTRLTVT.